One sample yielded the 8 T cell receptor beta chains listed below, sequenced in a study of cytomegalovirus exposure and HLA in healthy donors. Profiled with immunoSEQ multiplex PCR; TCRdb holds only in-frame clones, not every one. Of about 92,000 clones in the sample, approximately 95% were seen once. Sequencing was performed on PBMCs. These receptors all stem from a woman under 40 in good health and CMV-seropositive.

CDR3 nucleotide sequence: TGTGCCAGCAGTTTGTTAGGGGTGGCAGGGCATCCCTCCTACGAGCAGTACTTC. It is translated as CASSLLGVAGHPSYEQYF. The rearrangement joins TRBV27 to TRBJ2-7, with D maybe TRBD1 (5 bases). V gave up 3 bases and J gave up 0 bases, with 21 bases separating them. The CDR3 runs to 18 residues. From germline, CDR1 is MNHEY and CDR2 SMNVEV (reference sequence).

The V and J genes are TRBV28 and TRBJ1-4; D is unclear. This CDR3 has 17 residues. V was cut by 7 bases and J by 3 bases, with 21 bases left in between. Germline CDR1 reads MDHEN; CDR2 reads SYDVKM. CDR3 nucleotide sequence: TGTGCCAGCATTCCCCTGGGAGCCCGGGGAGCTAATGAAAAACTGTTTTTT. This gives the protein CASIPLGARGANEKLFF.

This chain connects TRBV11-2 to TRBJ2-2; no firm D call. The germline V and J ends were trimmed by 6 bases and 0 bases, with 8 bases remaining between them. CDR1 and CDR2 from the germline V gene are SGHAT and FQNNGV. The CDR3 consists of 14 residues. CDR3 region: CASRTIANTGELFF. CDR3 nucleotide sequence: TGTGCCAGCAGGACAATAGCGAACACCGGGGAGCTGTTTTTT.

This chain connects TRBV7-2 to TRBJ2-3; 7 nucleotides agree with TRBD2. The V and J ends lost 6 bases and 0 bases, in that order; junction bases with no gene match: 9. The CDR3 is 16 amino acids. The germline V gene encodes CDR1 SGHTA and CDR2 FQGNSA. CDR3 sequence (DNA): TGTGCCAGCAGTTCGGGGAGGGGATATAGCACAGATACGCAGTATTTT. As protein: CASSSGRGYSTDTQYF.

This chain joins TRBV6-1 and TRBJ1-1, with D uncertain. The CDR3 contains 14 residues. Germline loops: CDR1 MNHNS, CDR2 SASEGT. V gave up 7 bases and J gave up 0 bases, with 12 bases separating them. In nucleotides, the CDR3 is TGTGCCAGCACCCTAGTACGACTGAACACTGAAGCTTTCTTT. Its protein product is CASTLVRLNTEAFF.

The chain couples TRBV25-1 to TRBJ2-1; 9 positions match TRBD1. The CDR3 length is 15 residues. Per germline, CDR1 MGHDK and CDR2 SYGVNS. The junction had 11 bases not matched to a gene; V was cut back by 2 bases and J by 12 bases. The CDR3 sequence is CASSEEDRGIPGQFF. The DNA of the CDR3 is TGTGCCAGCAGTGAAGAGGACAGGGGCATCCCGGGGCAGTTCTTC.

The genes are TRBV11-2 and TRBJ2-5; 7 nucleotides line up with TRBD2. CDR1 SGHAT and CDR2 FQNNGV come from the germline V gene. V shed 5 bases, J shed 2 bases, and the junction held 5 bases outside the gene matches. The CDR3 is 14 residues long. The CDR3 region has the DNA TGTGCCAGCAGCCCCGCGGGGGTACAAGAGACCCAGTACTTC. This codes for CASSPAGVQETQYF.

This clone was recorded only once. The same CDR3 can be traced to other DNA sequences in this sample. The chain uses TRBV4-3 and TRBJ1-1; D ambiguous. The V gene's germline CDR1 is LGHNA and CDR2 YSLEER. The CDR3 runs to 15 residues. With 0 bases removed from V and 0 bases from J, the gap between germline ends came to 8 bases. CDR3 nucleotides: TGCGCCAGCAGCCAAGATAGAGGGTTGAACACTGAAGCTTTCTTT. It codes for CASSQDRGLNTEAFF.